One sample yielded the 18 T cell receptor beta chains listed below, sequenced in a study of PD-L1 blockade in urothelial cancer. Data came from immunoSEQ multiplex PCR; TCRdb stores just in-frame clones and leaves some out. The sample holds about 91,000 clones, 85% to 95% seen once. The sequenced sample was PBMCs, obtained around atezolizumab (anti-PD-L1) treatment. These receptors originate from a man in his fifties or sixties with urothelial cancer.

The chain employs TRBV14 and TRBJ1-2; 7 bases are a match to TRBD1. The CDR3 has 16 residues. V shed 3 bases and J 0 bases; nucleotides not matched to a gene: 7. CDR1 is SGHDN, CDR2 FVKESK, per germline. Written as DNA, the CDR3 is TGTGCCAGCAGCCAGAGACAGGGCCCATCTAACTATGGCTACACCTTC. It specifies CASSQRQGPSNYGYTF.

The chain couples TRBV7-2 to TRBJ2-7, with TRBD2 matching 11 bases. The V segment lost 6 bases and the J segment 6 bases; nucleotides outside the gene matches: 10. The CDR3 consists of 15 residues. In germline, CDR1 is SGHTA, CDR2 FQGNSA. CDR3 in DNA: TGTGCCAGCAGTCTAGCGGGGGGACCCTCGATCGAGCAGTACTTC. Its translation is CASSLAGGPSIEQYF. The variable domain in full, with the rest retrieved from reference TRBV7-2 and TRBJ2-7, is GAGVSQSPSNKVTEKGKDVELRCDPISGHTALYWYRQSLGQGLEFLIYFQGNSAPDKSGLPSDRFSAERTGGSVSTLTIQRTQQEDSAVYLCASSLAGGPSIEQYFGPGTRLTVT.

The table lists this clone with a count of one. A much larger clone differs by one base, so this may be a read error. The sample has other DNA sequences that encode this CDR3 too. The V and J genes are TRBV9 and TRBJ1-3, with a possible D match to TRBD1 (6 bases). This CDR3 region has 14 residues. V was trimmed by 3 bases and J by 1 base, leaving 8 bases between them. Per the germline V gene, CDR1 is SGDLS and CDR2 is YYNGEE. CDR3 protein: CASSGGGSGNTIYF. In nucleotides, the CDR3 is TGTGCCAGCAGCGGAGGGGGATCTGGAAACACCATATATTTT.

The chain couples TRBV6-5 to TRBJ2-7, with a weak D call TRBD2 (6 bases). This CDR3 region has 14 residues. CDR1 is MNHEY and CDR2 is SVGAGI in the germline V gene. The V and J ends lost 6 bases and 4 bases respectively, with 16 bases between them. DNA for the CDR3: TGTGCCAGCAGGCCGGGACTGGGAAGTTACGAGCAGTACTTC. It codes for CASRPGLGSYEQYF.

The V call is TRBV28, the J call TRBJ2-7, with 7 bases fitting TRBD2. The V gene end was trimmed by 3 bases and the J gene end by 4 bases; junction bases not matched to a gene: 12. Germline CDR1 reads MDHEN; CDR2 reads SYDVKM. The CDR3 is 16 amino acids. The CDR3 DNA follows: TGTGCCAGCAGTTTTGCGGCCGGAGCGGGAATGTACGAGCAGTACTTC. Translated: CASSFAAGAGMYEQYF.

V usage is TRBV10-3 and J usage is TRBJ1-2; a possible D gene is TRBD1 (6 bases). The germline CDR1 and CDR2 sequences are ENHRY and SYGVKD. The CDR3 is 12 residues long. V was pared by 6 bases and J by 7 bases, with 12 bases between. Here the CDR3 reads CAIRTGGGGYTF. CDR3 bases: TGTGCCATCAGGACAGGCGGTGGTGGCTACACCTTC.

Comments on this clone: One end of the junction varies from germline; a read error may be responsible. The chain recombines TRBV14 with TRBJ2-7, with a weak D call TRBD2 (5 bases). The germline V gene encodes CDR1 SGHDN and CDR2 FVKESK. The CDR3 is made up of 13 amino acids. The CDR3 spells CASSQDYEGLRAF. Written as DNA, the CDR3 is TGTGCCAGCAGCCAAGATTACGAGGGCTTACGAGCCTTC. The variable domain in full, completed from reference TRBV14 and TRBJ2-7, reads EAGVTQFPSHSVIEKGQTVTLRCDPISGHDNLYWYRRVMGKEIKFLLHFVKESKQDESGMPNNRFLAERTGGTYSTLKVQPAELEDSGVYFCASSQDYEGLRAFGPGTRLTVT.

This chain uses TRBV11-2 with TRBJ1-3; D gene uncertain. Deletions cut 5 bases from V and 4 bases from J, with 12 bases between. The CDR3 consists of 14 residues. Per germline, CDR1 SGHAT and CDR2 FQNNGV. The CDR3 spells CASSILSGGNTIYF. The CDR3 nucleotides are TGTGCCAGCAGCATACTGAGCGGAGGAAACACCATATATTTT.

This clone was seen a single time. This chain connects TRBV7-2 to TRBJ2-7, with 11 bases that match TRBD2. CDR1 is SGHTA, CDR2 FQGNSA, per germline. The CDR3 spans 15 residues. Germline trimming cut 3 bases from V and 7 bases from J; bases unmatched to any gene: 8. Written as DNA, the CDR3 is TGTGCCAGCAGCTTGGGGGCTAGCGGGAGGAGGGAGCAGTACTTC. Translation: CASSLGASGRREQYF.

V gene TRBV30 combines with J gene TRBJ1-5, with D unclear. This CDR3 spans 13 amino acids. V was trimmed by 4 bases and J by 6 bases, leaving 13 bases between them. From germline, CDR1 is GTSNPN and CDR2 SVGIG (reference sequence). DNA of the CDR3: TGTGCCTGGAAAGGGCTTGCGGGTCAGCCCCAGCATTTT. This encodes CAWKGLAGQPQHF.

For the CDR3, the DNA is TGTGCCAGCAGTTTAGGGACAGCCTACGAGCAGTACTTC. This encodes CASSLGTAYEQYF. This chain links TRBV28 with TRBJ2-7, with TRBD1 matching over 7 bases. The CDR3 loop spans 13 amino acids. With 2 bases clipped from V and 2 bases from J, the junction kept 0 bases outside the gene matches. Per the germline V gene, CDR1 is MDHEN and CDR2 is SYDVKM.

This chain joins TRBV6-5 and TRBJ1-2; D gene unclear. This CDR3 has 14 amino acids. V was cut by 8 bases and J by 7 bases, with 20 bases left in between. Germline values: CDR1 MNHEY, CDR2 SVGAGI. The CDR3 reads CASLFTAGTGGYTF. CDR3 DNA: TGTGCCAGCTTATTCACGGCGGGCACCGGTGGCTACACCTTC.

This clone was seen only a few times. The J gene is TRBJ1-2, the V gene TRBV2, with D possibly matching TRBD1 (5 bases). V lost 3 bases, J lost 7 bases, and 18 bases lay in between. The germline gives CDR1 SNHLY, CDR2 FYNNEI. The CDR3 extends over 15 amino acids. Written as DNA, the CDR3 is TGTGCCAGCAGTGAGTCCCAGGGAACCCTCCTTGGCTACACCTTC. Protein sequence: CASSESQGTLLGYTF.

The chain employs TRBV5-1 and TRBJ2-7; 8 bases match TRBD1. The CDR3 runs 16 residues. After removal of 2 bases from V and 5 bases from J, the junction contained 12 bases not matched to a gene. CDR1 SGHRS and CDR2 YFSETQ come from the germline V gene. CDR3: CASSLTPGTGGHEQYF. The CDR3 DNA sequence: TGCGCCAGCAGCTTAACTCCCGGGACAGGTGGCCACGAGCAGTACTTC.

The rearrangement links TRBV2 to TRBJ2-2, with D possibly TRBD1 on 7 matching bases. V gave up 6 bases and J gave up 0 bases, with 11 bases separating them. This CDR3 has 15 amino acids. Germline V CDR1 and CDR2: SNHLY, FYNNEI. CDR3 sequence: CASRGGQANTGELFF. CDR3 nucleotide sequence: TGTGCCAGCAGGGGAGGACAGGCGAACACCGGGGAGCTGTTTTTT.

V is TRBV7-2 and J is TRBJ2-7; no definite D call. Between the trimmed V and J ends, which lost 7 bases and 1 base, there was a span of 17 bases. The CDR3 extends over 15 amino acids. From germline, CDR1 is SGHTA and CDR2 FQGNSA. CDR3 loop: CASTPEVGYSYEQYF. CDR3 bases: TGTGCCAGCACCCCTGAGGTTGGCTATTCCTACGAGCAGTACTTC. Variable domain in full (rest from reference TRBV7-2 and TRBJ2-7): GAGVSQSPSNKVTEKGKDVELRCDPISGHTALYWYRQSLGQGLEFLIYFQGNSAPDKSGLPSDRFSAERTGGSVSTLTIQRTQQEDSAVYLCASTPEVGYSYEQYFGPGTRLTVT.

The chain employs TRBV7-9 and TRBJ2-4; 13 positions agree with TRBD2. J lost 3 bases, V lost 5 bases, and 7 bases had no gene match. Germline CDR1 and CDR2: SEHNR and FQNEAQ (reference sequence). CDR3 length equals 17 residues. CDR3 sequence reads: CASSPQTSGGFKNIQYF. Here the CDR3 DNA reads TGTGCCAGCAGCCCCCAGACTAGCGGGGGGTTCAAAAACATTCAGTACTTC.

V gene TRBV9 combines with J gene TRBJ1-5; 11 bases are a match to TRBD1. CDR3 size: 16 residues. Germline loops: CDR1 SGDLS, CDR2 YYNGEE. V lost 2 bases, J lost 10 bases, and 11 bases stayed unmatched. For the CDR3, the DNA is TGTGCCAGCAGCGTTGACTCCGGGACAGGGGGTGCTCCCCAGCATTTT. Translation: CASSVDSGTGGAPQHF.